This entry describes one T cell receptor (beta chain). Profiled with immunoSEQ multiplex PCR; TCRdb holds only in-frame clones, not every one. This sample has 70,000 or so clones, with approximately 93% found just once. The source of the sample is a study of PD-1 blockade in classical Hodgkin lymphoma. Indicated time point: newly diagnosed, previously untreated cHL patient sample. From germline, CDR1 is MNHEY and CDR2 SVGAGI. With 8 bases clipped from V and 4 bases from J, the junction kept 12 bases outside the gene matches. The CDR3 spans 15 residues. The chain carries TRBV6-5 and TRBJ2-7; 9 positions match TRBD1. The receptor was derived from a human donor with classical Hodgkin lymphoma. The sequenced sample consisted of peripheral blood mononuclear cells (PBMCs). CDR3 residues: CASRLSRTGAYEQYF. The CDR3, as DNA: TGTGCCAGCCGATTATCAAGGACAGGGGCATACGAGCAGTACTTC.